Below, 2 T cell receptor beta chains from the same sample are listed, as sequenced in a study of patients with pleural tuberculosis. TCRdb fed the reads into MiXCR, producing one record per CDR3 protein. The sample lists around 50,000 distinct CDR3 sequences, about 7.3% occurring once. The receptors come from a human donor with pleural tuberculosis.

This clonotype was recorded at least ten times. DNA for the CDR3: TGTGCCAGCAGCTCAGGGACAGGGGGCCCCACTGAAGCTTTCTTT. Translating gives CASSSGTGGPTEAFF. V is TRBV7-1 and J is TRBJ1-1; 11 positions match TRBD1. TRBV7-1 falls under the ORF class, with uncertain function. The CDR3 consists of 15 residues. V lost 1 base, J lost 4 bases, and 2 bases stayed unmatched.

This clonotype was counted at least ten times. V usage is TRBV2 and J usage is TRBJ1-4, with D possibly being TRBD1 (5 bases). Germline CDR1 reads SNHLY; CDR2 reads FYNNEI. V was shortened by 3 bases and J by 7 bases, with 12 bases between the two germline ends. The CDR3 spans 14 residues. The CDR3 sequence is CASSEGPGGEKLFF. The CDR3 DNA sequence: TGTGCCAGCAGTGAGGGCCCCGGGGGTGAAAAACTGTTTTTT.